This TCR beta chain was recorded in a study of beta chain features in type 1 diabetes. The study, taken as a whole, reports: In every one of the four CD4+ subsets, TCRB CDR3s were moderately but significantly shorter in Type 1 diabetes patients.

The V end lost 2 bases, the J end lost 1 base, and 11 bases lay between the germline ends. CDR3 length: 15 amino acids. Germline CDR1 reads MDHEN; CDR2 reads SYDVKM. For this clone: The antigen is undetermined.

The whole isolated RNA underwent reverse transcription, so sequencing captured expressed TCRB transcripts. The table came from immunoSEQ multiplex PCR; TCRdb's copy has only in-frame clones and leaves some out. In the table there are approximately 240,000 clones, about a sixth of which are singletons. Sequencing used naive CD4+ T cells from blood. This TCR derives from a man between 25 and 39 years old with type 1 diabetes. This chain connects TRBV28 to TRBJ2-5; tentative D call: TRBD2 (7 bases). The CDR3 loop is CASSLRGGPQETQYF. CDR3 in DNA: TGTGCCAGCAGTTTACGCGGGGGCCCCCAAGAGACCCAGTACTTC. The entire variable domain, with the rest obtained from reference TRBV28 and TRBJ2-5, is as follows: DVKVTQSSRYLVKRTGEKVFLECVQDMDHENMFWYRQDPGLGLRLIYFSYDVKMKEKGDIPEGYSVSREKKERFSLILESASTNQTSMYLCASSLRGGPQETQYFGPGTRLLVL.